The entry that follows covers one T cell receptor (beta chain) sequence. The antigen is undetermined. Germline V gene sequence: CDR1 SEHNR, CDR2 FQNEAQ (reference sequence). This CDR3 has 11 residues. Trimming removed 8 bases at V and 7 bases at J, with 10 bases between. This sample stems from a study of T cells in localized non-small cell lung cancer. Findings and caveats of the study: Heterogeneity remains possible, as sequencing covered one tumor region only. Adjacent lung was found to contain a median roughly 60 of the top 100 tumor clones. The study linked higher blood T cell density to longer overall survival. Of the tissues analyzed, uninvolved adjacent lung showed maximal T cell clonality, greater than tumor.

Measured with immunoSEQ multiplex PCR; TCRdb has only the in-frame clones, and not every one. The repertoire holds 90,000 to 100,000 clones, with under 95% as singletons. The chain couples TRBV7-9 to TRBJ2-3; D is possibly TRBD1 or TRBD2 (5 bases each). The clonotype comes from a woman aged 35-70 years with stage II squamous cell lung carcinoma. Sequencing was performed on PBMCs, taken before any cancer treatment. CDR3 residues: CASHGAYTQYF. The DNA for the CDR3 is TGTGCCAGCCACGGGGCCTATACGCAGTATTTT.